The next 20 T cell receptor beta chains were all read from a single sample in a study of PD-L1 blockade in urothelial cancer. Time point specified: peripheral blood 6 weeks after treatment start. Measured with immunoSEQ multiplex PCR; TCRdb has only the in-frame clones, and not every one. Of 120,000 or so clones listed, roughly 82% are singletons. This specimen consisted of PBMCs, obtained around atezolizumab (anti-PD-L1) treatment. The receptors stem from a man aged 45-65 years with urothelial cancer.

The count of this clone is one. The chain employs TRBV7-2 and TRBJ2-1, with TRBD2 matching over 10 bases. The CDR3 length is 15 residues. With V trimmed by 2 bases and J by 7 bases, 5 bases remained unmatched. From germline, CDR1 is SGHTA and CDR2 FQGNSA. This chain's CDR3 is CASSLLAGGGNEQFF. In nucleotides, the CDR3 is TGTGCCAGCAGCTTATTAGCGGGAGGAGGAAATGAGCAGTTCTTC.

The CDR3 loop is CASSAPGQRAMNTEAFF. Written as DNA, the CDR3 is TGTGCCAGCAGTGCCCCTGGACAGAGAGCCATGAACACTGAAGCTTTCTTT. V usage is TRBV6-1 and J usage is TRBJ1-1; maybe TRBD1 (6 bases). Trimming removed 4 bases at V and 0 bases at J, with 18 bases between. CDR1 is MNHNS, CDR2 SASEGT, per germline. The CDR3 runs to 17 residues.

The chain recombines TRBV5-5 with TRBJ1-1, with D possibly matching TRBD1 (6 bases). V lost 1 base to trimming and J lost 1 base, with 26 bases between them. This CDR3 has 20 amino acids. Germline CDR1 and CDR2: SGHKS and YYEKEE (reference sequence). CDR3 sequence: CASSLLSDGWGLTSNTEAFF. DNA for the CDR3: TGTGCCAGCAGCTTGTTATCGGATGGCTGGGGGCTTACATCGAACACTGAAGCTTTCTTT.

The gene calls are TRBV7-2 and TRBJ2-1, with TRBD1 matching over 8 bases. CDR1 and CDR2 (germline): SGHTA, FQGNSA. The CDR3 is 16 amino acids. Trimming removed 4 bases from V and 0 bases from J; junction bases left unmatched: 5. CDR3 in DNA: TGTGCCAGCAGCTCAAGGACAGGGAGCTCCTACAATGAGCAGTTCTTC. This gives the protein CASSSRTGSSYNEQFF.

This clone came up once. The V and J genes are TRBV7-2 and TRBJ1-2, with a weak D call TRBD1 (6 bases). The length of the CDR3 is 15 residues. V was cut by 2 bases and J by 8 bases, with 18 bases left in between. Germline CDR1 reads SGHTA; CDR2 reads FQGNSA. The DNA of the CDR3 is TGTGCCAGCAGCTTATCCAGGACAGTCTCGCTGGGCTACACCTTC. Its protein is CASSLSRTVSLGYTF.

This chain uses TRBV7-2 with TRBJ1-2; D unresolved. The CDR3 is made up of 13 amino acids. V lost 1 base, J lost 6 bases, and 9 bases lay in between. Germline assignment: CDR1 SGHTA and CDR2 FQGNSA. This CDR3 reads CASSLGPEHGYTF. The DNA of the CDR3 is TGTGCCAGCAGCTTAGGTCCAGAACATGGCTACACCTTC. Combining the CDR3 with reference TRBV7-2 and TRBJ1-2 gives the whole variable domain GAGVSQSPSNKVTEKGKDVELRCDPISGHTALYWYRQSLGQGLEFLIYFQGNSAPDKSGLPSDRFSAERTGGSVSTLTIQRTQQEDSAVYLCASSLGPEHGYTFGSGTRLTVV.

The V and J genes are TRBV29-1 and TRBJ2-3, with D possibly being TRBD2 (6 bases). Germline assignment: CDR1 SQVTM and CDR2 ANQGSEA. Between the trimmed V and J ends, which lost 4 bases and 7 bases, there was a span of 24 bases. The CDR3 sequence is 16 residues long. The CDR3 spells CSVVFSRLASSYTQYF. The DNA of the CDR3 is TGCAGCGTTGTTTTTAGTAGGCTAGCGTCCAGCTATACGCAGTATTTT.

The CDR3 DNA sequence: TGTGCCAGCAGCTATCCCTCGAACACCGGGGAGCTGTTTTTT. Encoded protein: CASSYPSNTGELFF. V usage is TRBV7-9 and J usage is TRBJ2-2; D ambiguous. CDR3 length equals 14 residues. Germline lookup yields CDR1 SEHNR and CDR2 FQNEAQ (reference sequence). Trimming removed 4 bases at V and 0 bases at J, with 6 bases between.

This clone was recorded once. The gene calls are TRBV28 and TRBJ2-7, with 8 positions matching TRBD1. Germline CDR1 is MDHEN and CDR2 is SYDVKM. V was pared by 3 bases and J by 4 bases, with 2 bases of the junction left unmatched. The CDR3 has 13 amino acids. In nucleotides, the CDR3 is TGTGCCAGCAGTTTGGGACAGGTATACGAGCAGTACTTC. It is translated as CASSLGQVYEQYF.

The V gene is TRBV13, the J gene TRBJ2-2; D possibly corresponds to TRBD2 (6 bases). Deletions cut 2 bases from V and 1 base from J, with 11 bases between. This CDR3 is built from 16 residues. Per the germline V gene, CDR1 is PRHDT and CDR2 is FYEKMQ (reference sequence). CDR3 amino acids: CASSLRRGVNTGELFF. The CDR3 nucleotides are TGTGCCAGCAGCTTACGGCGCGGGGTGAACACCGGGGAGCTGTTTTTT.

This chain links TRBV4-1 with TRBJ2-1, with D possibly being TRBD1 (5 bases). V was cut by 3 bases and J by 5 bases, with 14 bases left in between. CDR3 length equals 15 residues. From germline, CDR1 is MGHRA and CDR2 YSYEKL. The DNA for the CDR3 is TGCGCCAGCAGCCACGAGACAGATCTACACAATGAGCAGTTCTTC. Protein product: CASSHETDLHNEQFF.

The V and J genes are TRBV19 and TRBJ1-4, with unresolved D. Trimming stripped 3 bases from V and 10 bases from J, with 9 bases between. Germline CDR1 is LNHDA and CDR2 is SQIVND (reference sequence). CDR3 length: 12 amino acids. CDR3 DNA: TGTGCCAGTAGTATCGGTGTTGGAAAACTGTTTTTT. It is translated as CASSIGVGKLFF.

The rearrangement links TRBV27 to TRBJ2-5; D remains ambiguous. CDR1 and CDR2 from the germline V gene are MNHEY and SMNVEV (reference sequence). The CDR3 is 17 amino acids. Trimming cost V 8 bases and J 0 bases, with 22 bases left between them. The CDR3 DNA follows: TGTGCCAGCGCTGTCGGTTTTAGTGGGCCGTACCAAGAGACCCAGTACTTC. Translation gives CASAVGFSGPYQETQYF.

V is TRBV7-9 and J is TRBJ1-3; D call uncertain. Looked up from germline, CDR1 is SEHNR and CDR2 is FQNEAQ (reference sequence). The CDR3 contains 11 residues. Trimming took 6 bases from V and 4 from J, leaving 4 bases between them. The CDR3 DNA sequence: TGTGCCAGCAGTGAGGGAAACACCATATATTTT. This sequence encodes CASSEGNTIYF.

The V call is TRBV5-5, the J call TRBJ2-5; possible D gene TRBD2, 7 bases. The CDR3 spans 14 residues. Germline V gene data show CDR1 as SGHKS and CDR2 as YYEKEE (reference sequence). The ends were cut back, 5 bases at V and 3 bases at J, with 14 bases in the middle. The chain's CDR3 is CASRGGLAEETQYF. The CDR3 coding sequence is TGTGCCAGCAGGGGGGGGCTAGCGGAAGAGACCCAGTACTTC.

The chain combines TRBV19 with TRBJ2-2; TRBD2 matches 7 bases. The CDR3 has 15 amino acids. Germline CDR1 LNHDA, CDR2 SQIVND (reference sequence). Trimming at V came to 3 bases and at J to 5 bases, leaving 6 bases not matched to a gene. The CDR3 sequence is CASSMAGVRTGELFF. The CDR3 DNA is TGTGCCAGTAGTATGGCGGGAGTAAGAACCGGGGAGCTGTTTTTT.

This sequence joins TRBV19 and TRBJ2-5, with 9 positions matching TRBD2. V lost 3 bases to trimming and J lost 4 bases; unmatched junction nucleotides: 3. This CDR3 region has 14 residues. Germline V gene lookup returns CDR1 LNHDA and CDR2 SQIVND (reference sequence). The CDR3: CASSIRGRGETQYF. The CDR3 DNA sequence: TGTGCCAGTAGTATCCGCGGGAGGGGAGAGACCCAGTACTTC.

This chain uses TRBV19 with TRBJ2-3; D uncertain. Per the germline V gene, CDR1 is LNHDA and CDR2 is SQIVND (reference sequence). The CDR3 loop spans 13 amino acids. Trimming left V 3 bases short and J 1 base short, with 5 bases between. The CDR3 protein is CASSMRRTDTQYF. The DNA of the CDR3 is TGTGCCAGTAGTATGAGGCGCACAGATACGCAGTATTTT.

V is TRBV11-2 and J is TRBJ2-5, with 13 bases matching TRBD2. CDR3 length: 15 residues. V dropped 1 base and J dropped 4; count of bases not matched to a gene: 0. The germline V gene encodes CDR1 SGHAT and CDR2 FQNNGV. CDR3 residues: CASSLGTSGRETQYF. The DNA for the CDR3 is TGTGCCAGCAGCTTAGGGACTAGCGGGAGAGAGACCCAGTACTTC. Looking up the rest from reference TRBV11-2 and TRBJ2-5 gives the full variable domain: EAGVAQSPRYKIIEKRQSVAFWCNPISGHATLYWYQQILGQGPKLLIQFQNNGVVDDSQLPKDRFSAERLKGVDSTLKIQPAKLEDSAVYLCASSLGTSGRETQYFGPGTRLLVL.

V usage is TRBV18 and J usage is TRBJ2-7, with D possibly TRBD1 on 7 matching bases. The CDR3 is 14 amino acids. Between the trimmed V and J ends, which lost 1 base and 4 bases, there was a span of 11 bases. Germline assignment: CDR1 KGHSH and CDR2 LQKENI. CDR3: CASSPQGAGYEQYF. DNA for the CDR3: TGTGCCAGCTCACCACAGGGGGCGGGATACGAGCAGTACTTC.